The 17 T cell receptor beta chains below all came from one sample that was sequenced in a study of cytomegalovirus exposure and HLA in healthy donors. PCR amplification relied on 60 Vbeta primers (plus 13 Jbeta primers). Sequencing used immunoSEQ multiplex PCR; TCRdb keeps in-frame clones, though not all of them. The sample has 95,000 to 100,000 clones; around 74% are singletons. Sequencing was performed on PBMCs. All receptors come from a man aged 35 to 55 in good health and CMV-seropositive.

The chain couples TRBV19 to TRBJ1-1; D ambiguous. Trimming shortened V by 10 bases and J by 10 bases, and 22 bases separated the two germline ends. The CDR3 sequence is 13 residues long. The germline CDR1 and CDR2 sequences are LNHDA and SQIVND (reference sequence). The CDR3 DNA reads TGTGCCACCACCGGCGCGGGGATGCGCAGAGCTTTCTTT. This sequence encodes CATTGAGMRRAFF.

The chain is built from TRBV29-1 and TRBJ2-1; TRBD2 is a possible D gene (6 bases). This CDR3 comprises 16 residues. The germline V gene encodes CDR1 SQVTM and CDR2 ANQGSEA. V was trimmed by 7 bases and J by 2 bases, leaving 21 bases between them. For the CDR3, the DNA is TGCAGCGCCGAGGCGGACGGGGGTATCGCCTACAATGAGCAGTTCTTC. It is translated as CSAEADGGIAYNEQFF.

The rearrangement uses TRBV5-1 and TRBJ2-1; 7 positions match TRBD2. The length of the CDR3 is 13 residues. Germline V gene sequence: CDR1 SGHRS, CDR2 YFSETQ. Trimming removed 0 bases from V and 9 bases from J; junction bases left unmatched: 3. The DNA for the CDR3 is TGCGCCAGCAGCTTGGGGTCTAGCGGTGAGCAGTTCTTC. Amino acids: CASSLGSSGEQFF.

A few counts support this clone. CDR3: CASSASGNTGELFF. CDR3 coding DNA: TGTGCCAGCAGTGCTAGCGGGAACACCGGGGAGCTGTTTTTT. This chain links TRBV2 with TRBJ2-2, with 7 bases identical to TRBD2. Per germline, CDR1 SNHLY and CDR2 FYNNEI. The CDR3 covers 14 residues. J gave up 1 base and V 4 bases, and 0 bases lay outside the gene matches.

The chain carries TRBV7-2 and TRBJ2-1; maybe TRBD2 (6 bases). Trimming pared 4 bases from V and 0 bases from J, leaving 16 bases between. Germline CDR1 reads SGHTA; CDR2 reads FQGNSA. CDR3 length equals 17 residues. CDR3 protein: CASSSLLLRDSYNEQFF. Here the CDR3 DNA reads TGTGCCAGCAGCTCCCTCCTTCTGCGGGACTCCTACAATGAGCAGTTCTTC.

This chain joins TRBV29-1 and TRBJ1-1; maybe TRBD1 (6 bases). Germline lookup yields CDR1 SQVTM and CDR2 ANQGSEA. The CDR3 runs to 12 residues. Trimming took 7 bases from V and 3 from J, leaving 12 bases between them. The CDR3: CSGIQGYTEAFF. DNA of the CDR3: TGCAGCGGCATACAGGGTTACACTGAAGCTTTCTTT.

The chain carries TRBV7-2 and TRBJ2-1; TRBD2 matches at 10 bases. Trimming at V came to 5 bases and at J to 3 bases, leaving 1 base not matched to a gene. The CDR3 spans 14 residues. The V gene's germline CDR1 is SGHTA and CDR2 FQGNSA. In DNA, the CDR3 is TGTGCCAGCAGCCGGACTAGCGGCTACAATGAGCAGTTCTTC. It is translated as CASSRTSGYNEQFF. The full variable domain, rest sourced from reference TRBV7-2 and TRBJ2-1, is GAGVSQSPSNKVTEKGKDVELRCDPISGHTALYWYRQSLGQGLEFLIYFQGNSAPDKSGLPSDRFSAERTGGSVSTLTIQRTQQEDSAVYLCASSRTSGYNEQFFGPGTRLTVL.

V is TRBV7-2 and J is TRBJ2-7; TRBD2 agrees at 14 bases. Germline values: CDR1 SGHTA, CDR2 FQGNSA. The CDR3 is 15 residues long. After removal of 3 bases from V and 2 bases from J, the junction contained 0 bases not matched to a gene. CDR3 DNA sequence: TGTGCCAGCAGCTTGGGACTAGCGGGAGCCTACGAGCAGTACTTC. Translated, it gives CASSLGLAGAYEQYF.

The J gene is TRBJ1-3, the V gene TRBV9; TRBD1 is a possible D gene (5 bases). V gave up 6 bases and J gave up 2 bases, with 9 bases separating them. CDR1 SGDLS and CDR2 YYNGEE come from the germline V gene. CDR3 length: 13 residues. The CDR3 nucleotides read TGTGCCAGCACCGCGGGGGCTGGAAACACCATATATTTT. This encodes CASTAGAGNTIYF.

This clone occurred a few times. The rearrangement links TRBV11-3 to TRBJ2-2; D remains ambiguous. Germline V lookup: CDR1 SGHNT, CDR2 YENEEA. CDR3 size: 13 residues. The V end was cut by 4 bases, the J end by 6 bases, with 9 bases between. In DNA form, the CDR3 reads TGTGCCAGCAGCTCACCTGACTCCGGGGAGCTGTTTTTT. Translated: CASSSPDSGELFF.

The chain carries TRBV5-6 and TRBJ1-5, with unresolved D. This CDR3 is 14 amino acids long. Trimming took off 4 bases at V and 2 bases at J, with 10 bases between the two ends. Germline V gene data show CDR1 as SGHDT and CDR2 as YYEEEE. CDR3 bases: TGTGCCAGCAGCCGGAGGCAGGGCAATCAGCCCCAGCATTTT. Its translation is CASSRRQGNQPQHF.

CDR3 amino acids: CASSLQIFSGELFF. CDR3 in DNA: TGTGCCAGCAGTTTACAAATTTTTAGCGGGGAGCTGTTTTTT. The chain joins TRBV27 to TRBJ2-2; no firm D call. V was trimmed by 2 bases and J by 7 bases, leaving 11 bases between them. This CDR3 contains 14 residues. CDR1 and CDR2 (germline): MNHEY, SMNVEV (reference sequence).

The V and J genes are TRBV7-9 and TRBJ2-5; 10 nucleotides agree with TRBD2. Germline loops: CDR1 SEHNR, CDR2 FQNEAQ (reference sequence). The CDR3 runs to 13 residues. The junction had 7 bases not matched to a gene; V was cut back by 11 bases and J by 4 bases. CDR3 protein: CAGSGGVRETQYF. The DNA for the CDR3 is TGTGCCGGAAGCGGGGGGGTCAGAGAGACCCAGTACTTC. The complete variable domain, with remaining parts taken from reference TRBV7-9 and TRBJ2-5, reads DTGVSQNPRHKITKRGQNVTFRCDPISEHNRLYWYRQTLGQGPEFLTYFQNEAQLEKSRLLSDRFSAERPKGSFSTLEIQRTEQGDSAMYLCAGSGGVRETQYFGPGTRLLVL.

The V gene is TRBV21-1, the J gene TRBJ2-7; no DNA check was done on the table's D call, TRBD2. TRBV21-1 is a recognized pseudogene. This CDR3 region has 16 residues. CDR3: CASSKSMSGRSYEQYF. The CDR3 bases are TGTGCCAGCAGCAAATCGATGTCGGGTCGCTCCTACGAGCAGTACTTC.

The chain has TRBV7-3 and TRBJ2-5, with D possibly TRBD2 on 5 matching bases. The CDR3 covers 15 residues. Germline assignment: CDR1 SGHTA and CDR2 FQGTGA. V was clipped by 1 base and J by 2 bases, with 11 bases between them. The CDR3 DNA reads TGTGCCAGCAGCTTAAATACTGGGAGTCAAGAGACCCAGTACTTC. Translation: CASSLNTGSQETQYF. Based on the CDR3 plus reference TRBV7-3 and TRBJ2-5, the full variable domain is GAGVSQTPSNKVTEKGKYVELRCDPISGHTALYWYRQSLGQGPEFLIYFQGTGAADDSGLPNDRFFAVRPEGSVSTLKIQRTERGDSAVYLCASSLNTGSQETQYFGPGTRLLVL.

The chain links TRBV29-1 to TRBJ1-2; D is uncertain. The CDR3 runs 13 residues. The V gene's germline CDR1 is SQVTM and CDR2 ANQGSEA. V lost 0 bases, J lost 3 bases, and 8 bases lay in between. The DNA of the CDR3 is TGCAGCGTTGAAGACACAGTGCACTATGGCTACACCTTC. This gives the protein CSVEDTVHYGYTF.

The CDR3 is CSVEPSGGGYTF. For the CDR3, the DNA is TGCAGCGTGGAACCCTCAGGGGGCGGCTACACCTTC. The chain couples TRBV29-1 to TRBJ1-2; 8 bases are shared with TRBD1. J was trimmed by 8 bases and V by 6 bases; bases with no gene match: 8. The CDR3 extends over 12 amino acids. Per germline, CDR1 SQVTM and CDR2 ANQGSEA.